The present TCR beta chain was sequenced within a study of shared clonotypes between healthy human individuals. Per the germline V gene, CDR1 is SGHTA and CDR2 is FQGTGA. V trimming: 6 bases; J trimming: 4 bases; junction bases outside the gene matches: 6. The CDR3 sequence is 13 residues long. Method: immunoSEQ multiplex PCR; TCRdb's copy keeps in-frame clones and lacks some. The table includes 1,100,000 or so clones, approximately 78% detected once. What was sequenced was memory CD4+ T cells from PBMCs. This sample's subset: CD45RA-negative fraction. The TCR was taken from a man in his late teens or twenties in good health. Some clones in this sample may be carry-over from other donors' samples. The rearrangement joins TRBV7-3 to TRBJ2-7, with 7 bases fitting TRBD1. The chain's CDR3 is CASSAGRGYEQYF. The CDR3 DNA sequence: TGTGCCAGCAGTGCCGGCAGGGGGTACGAGCAGTACTTC.